Listed here are 14 T cell receptor beta chains from one sample, sequenced in a study of blood T cell repertoires in COVID-19 (dated by TCRdb to 2020 to 2021). The library came from the immunoSEQ multiplex PCR assay. The table comes from immuneACCESS by way of TCRdb, which keeps in-frame sequences with V and J called. Part of the clones is missing from these tables; in studies checked, under half for an unresolved V gene and the rest for unknown reasons. This sample lists under 150,000 clones; roughly 85% were detected once. Of the sample, about 25% is held by the ten largest clones. Specimen: peripheral blood. The receptors come from a human donor in a cohort sampled during active COVID-19.

V and J are TRBV28 and TRBJ1-2; TRBD1 might be the D (5 bases). Germline V lookup: CDR1 MDHEN, CDR2 SYDVKM. Trimming left V 3 bases short and J 7 bases short, with 18 bases between. The CDR3 contains 15 residues. The chain's CDR3 is CASSLRKGSQGGYTF. CDR3 DNA sequence: TGTGCCAGCAGTTTGAGAAAAGGATCCCAGGGTGGCTACACCTTC.

This clone has a single count. This chain connects TRBV30 to TRBJ1-2; tentative D call: TRBD1 (5 bases). Trimming removed 2 bases at V and 7 bases at J, with 17 bases between. CDR1 is GTSNPN and CDR2 is SVGIG in the germline V gene (reference sequence). The CDR3 consists of 14 residues. CDR3 residues: CAWSLDRTRGGYTF. Here the CDR3 DNA reads TGTGCCTGGAGTCTGGACCGGACAAGGGGTGGCTACACCTTC.

The gene calls are TRBV10-3 and TRBJ1-1; 10 nucleotides line up with TRBD1. With 4 bases clipped from V and 4 bases from J, the junction kept 0 bases outside the gene matches. Looked up from germline, CDR1 is ENHRY and CDR2 is SYGVKD. The CDR3 is 13 amino acids. The CDR3 DNA reads as TGTGCCATCAGTGGGACAGGGGGCACTGAAGCTTTCTTT. It codes for CAISGTGGTEAFF.

V and J are TRBV20-1 and TRBJ1-1; the D is unclear. Germline-derived CDR1 and CDR2 are DFQATT and SNEGSKA (reference sequence). V shed 4 bases and J shed 4 bases, with 7 bases lying between them. CDR3 size: 11 residues. CDR3 in amino acids: CSATGGTEAFF. CDR3 bases: TGCAGTGCTACAGGAGGCACTGAAGCTTTCTTT.

This clone was recorded once. J is TRBJ1-3 and V is TRBV9; D is undetermined. The length of the CDR3 is 14 residues. Per germline, CDR1 SGDLS and CDR2 YYNGEE. Trimming took 6 bases from V and 4 from J, leaving 14 bases between them. DNA for the CDR3: TGTGCCAGCACCAGTATAATGGAGGGAAACACCATATATTTT. It is translated as CASTSIMEGNTIYF.

Note on this clone: Other DNA sequences of this sample code for an identical CDR3. This sequence joins TRBV5-4 and TRBJ1-2; the D is unclear. In germline, CDR1 is SGHNT, CDR2 YYREEE (reference sequence). The CDR3 loop spans 13 amino acids. Trimming removed 0 bases at V and 2 bases at J, with 5 bases between. The DNA of the CDR3 is TGTGCCAGCAGCTTGGGAGGAAACTATGGCTACACCTTC. Amino acid sequence: CASSLGGNYGYTF. The full variable domain, its missing parts supplied by reference TRBV5-4 and TRBJ1-2, is ETGVTQSPTHLIKTRGQQVTLRCSSQSGHNTVSWYQQALGQGPQFIFQYYREEENGRGNFPPRFSGLQFPNYSSELNVNALELDDSALYLCASSLGGNYGYTFGSGTRLTVV.

The genes are TRBV7-8 and TRBJ1-4; maybe TRBD1 (5 bases). This CDR3 has 17 residues. V was clipped by 1 base and J by 4 bases, with 16 bases between them. From germline, CDR1 is SGHVS and CDR2 FQNEAQ. Here the CDR3 reads CASSLGPVGGVNEKLFF. The CDR3 DNA is TGTGCCAGCAGCTTAGGGCCGGTTGGGGGGGTTAATGAAAAACTGTTTTTT.

This sequence joins TRBV7-6 and TRBJ1-1; 10 bases are a match to TRBD1. This CDR3 has 14 amino acids. CDR1 is SGHVS and CDR2 is FNYEAQ in the germline V gene. J was trimmed by 8 bases and V by 4 bases; bases with no gene match: 7. DNA of the CDR3: TGTGCCAGCAGCTCCTCCGGGACAGGGGCCGAAGCTTTCTTT. Protein: CASSSSGTGAEAFF.

This chain uses TRBV18 with TRBJ2-5; D gene unclear. Germline V gene lookup returns CDR1 KGHSH and CDR2 LQKENI. This CDR3 is built from 15 residues. V was pared by 1 base and J by 1 base, with 10 bases between. As DNA, the CDR3 is TGTGCCAGCTCACCACGCGAAGCGTTCCAAGAGACCCAGTACTTC. This translates into CASSPREAFQETQYF. Complete variable domain (other parts from reference TRBV18 and TRBJ2-5): NAGVMQNPRHLVRRRGQEARLRCSPMKGHSHVYWYRQLPEEGLKFMVYLQKENIIDESGMPKERFSAEFPKEGPSILRIQQVVRGDSAAYFCASSPREAFQETQYFGPGTRLLVL.

The V call is TRBV6-1, the J call TRBJ2-7; D is unclear. Trimming stripped 0 bases from V and 6 bases from J, with 6 bases between. Looked up from germline, CDR1 is MNHNS and CDR2 is SASEGT. This CDR3 is built from 12 residues. This CDR3 is CASSEAPGEQYF. The CDR3 DNA is TGTGCCAGCAGTGAAGCCCCCGGCGAGCAGTACTTC.

The chain uses TRBV5-1 and TRBJ2-3; 8 positions agree with TRBD2. Germline V gene lookup returns CDR1 SGHRS and CDR2 YFSETQ. The junction had 5 bases not matched to a gene; V was cut back by 3 bases and J by 2 bases. The CDR3 sequence is 15 residues long. In DNA, the CDR3 is TGCGCCAGCAGCTCCTCTAGCGGGTTCACAGATACGCAGTATTTT. Protein: CASSSSSGFTDTQYF. Full variable domain (remainder filled in from reference TRBV5-1 and TRBJ2-3): KAGVTQTPRYLIKTRGQQVTLSCSPISGHRSVSWYQQTPGQGLQFLFEYFSETQRNKGNFPGRFSGRQFSNSRSEMNVSTLELGDSALYLCASSSSSGFTDTQYFGPGTRLTVL.

The V gene is TRBV19, the J gene TRBJ1-3, with D possibly being TRBD1 (5 bases). Germline CDR1 and CDR2: LNHDA and SQIVND (reference sequence). The germline V and J ends were trimmed by 11 bases and 0 bases, with 14 bases remaining between them. This CDR3 spans 14 amino acids. The CDR3 loop reads CAPRDSRSGNTIYF. The CDR3 DNA follows: TGTGCCCCTAGGGACTCGCGCTCTGGAAACACCATATATTTT.

This chain joins TRBV4-1 and TRBJ2-2; TRBD1 matches 9 bases. The CDR3 runs 15 residues. Looked up from germline, CDR1 is MGHRA and CDR2 is YSYEKL. With 2 bases clipped from V and 6 bases from J, the junction kept 4 bases outside the gene matches. CDR3 sequence: CASSQWGTGSGELFF. The CDR3 region has the DNA TGCGCCAGCAGCCAATGGGGGACAGGGTCCGGGGAGCTGTTTTTT.

This chain links TRBV7-9 with TRBJ2-5, with D unclear. V lost 1 base and J 5 bases, leaving 8 bases between the germline ends. This CDR3 has 13 residues. Germline-derived CDR1 and CDR2 are SEHNR and FQNEAQ (reference sequence). The CDR3 DNA is TGTGCCAGCAGCTTAGTGGCCGTGGAGACCCAGTACTTC. This translates into CASSLVAVETQYF.